This T cell receptor (beta chain) originates from a study of cytomegalovirus exposure and HLA in healthy donors. PCR employed 60 Vbeta and 13 Jbeta primers. Method: immunoSEQ multiplex PCR; TCRdb's copy keeps in-frame clones and lacks some. The repertoire holds around 190,000 clones, with about 78% as singletons. With regard to this clone: Its antigen remains unknown.

Overall study findings and caveats: Later on, an analysis tied roughly 17,000 TCR beta sequences to HLA alleles at 0.05 false discovery rate.

Germline CDR1 is SGHRS and CDR2 is YFSETQ. The CDR3 loop spans 12 amino acids. Trimming removed 3 bases at V and 2 bases at J, with 5 bases between. The sample taken for sequencing was PBMCs. The sequence came from a man aged 35 to 55 in good health and CMV-seronegative. The chain recombines TRBV5-1 with TRBJ2-5, with D possibly TRBD2 on 5 matching bases. CDR3 bases: TGCGCCAGCAGCTCGGGACAAGAGACCCAGTACTTC. This encodes CASSSGQETQYF.